This entry lists 9 T cell receptor beta chains sequenced from one sample in a study of blood T cell repertoires in COVID-19. Data came from immunoSEQ multiplex PCR; TCRdb stores just in-frame clones and leaves some out. This table holds 160,000 or so clones, over 75% found once. The sample was PBMCs or T cells enriched from blood (not recorded which). All receptors derive from a human donor with acute COVID-19. The donor label of this sample is uncertain.

The rearrangement uses TRBV20-1 and TRBJ2-7; 11 bases match TRBD2. V gave up 3 bases and J gave up 2 bases; unmatched junction bases: 15. The germline gives CDR1 DFQATT, CDR2 SNEGSKA (reference sequence). The CDR3 contains 18 residues. The CDR3 sequence: CSASPIRRGLAVTYEQYF. Written as DNA, the CDR3 is TGCAGTGCTAGTCCCATAAGACGGGGACTAGCGGTGACCTACGAGCAGTACTTC.

The chain joins TRBV5-8 to TRBJ2-5; TRBD1 is a possible D gene (5 bases). The CDR3 has 13 amino acids. Deletions cut 4 bases from V and 5 bases from J, with 12 bases between. Germline V lookup: CDR1 SGHTS, CDR2 YDEGEE. The CDR3 is CASSQTALETQYF. The CDR3 region has the DNA TGTGCCAGCAGCCAGACAGCTCTGGAGACCCAGTACTTC.

The J gene is TRBJ2-7, the V gene TRBV10-3, with D perhaps TRBD1 (5 bases). Germline-derived CDR1 and CDR2 are ENHRY and SYGVKD. This CDR3 is 14 amino acids long. V was clipped by 6 bases and J by 9 bases, with 21 bases between them. In DNA, the CDR3 is TGTGCCATCAGCCCCAGGGTCCCCCCAGAGGTGCAGTACTTC. Amino acids: CAISPRVPPEVQYF.

The J gene is TRBJ1-2, the V gene TRBV4-1; 7 positions match TRBD1. The CDR3 length is 16 residues. After removal of 8 bases from V and 3 bases from J, the junction contained 15 bases not matched to a gene. Germline V gene sequence: CDR1 MGHRA, CDR2 YSYEKL. CDR3 sequence reads: CASQAPPRQGDYGYTF. CDR3 nucleotide sequence: TGCGCCAGCCAAGCGCCTCCGAGACAGGGCGACTATGGCTACACCTTC.

The chain has TRBV29-1 and TRBJ2-5; 8 bases line up with TRBD2. The CDR3 runs to 15 residues. With 4 bases clipped from V and 2 bases from J, the junction kept 9 bases outside the gene matches. The germline gives CDR1 SQVTM, CDR2 ANQGSEA. CDR3 amino acids: CSVVFAGGWQETQYF. The CDR3 DNA is TGCAGCGTTGTTTTCGCGGGGGGTTGGCAAGAGACCCAGTACTTC. Complete variable domain (other parts from reference TRBV29-1 and TRBJ2-5): SAVISQKPSRDICQRGTSLTIQCQVDSQVTMMFWYRQQPGQSLTLIATANQGSEATYESGFVIDKFPISRPNLTFSTLTVSNMSPEDSSIYLCSVVFAGGWQETQYFGPGTRLLVL.

The CDR3 DNA reads TGTGCCAGCAGCTTCGACGTGGACAGGGGCTATGGCTACACCTTC. Residues: CASSFDVDRGYGYTF. The chain carries TRBV5-8 and TRBJ1-2, with 9 bases fitting TRBD1. The CDR3 sequence is 15 residues long. Germline-derived CDR1 and CDR2 are SGHTS and YDEGEE. The trim removed 2 bases at V and 4 bases at J, leaving 6 bases unmatched.

A single count supports this clone. CDR3 sequence: CASRGDTYGYTF. DNA of the CDR3: TGTGCCAGCAGGGGGGACACCTATGGCTACACCTTC. J is TRBJ1-2 and V is TRBV6-5; perhaps TRBD1 as D (6 bases). The CDR3 runs 12 residues. Trimming removed 6 bases at V and 4 bases at J, with 9 bases between. Germline CDR1 reads MNHEY; CDR2 reads SVGAGI.

A single count supports this clone. V and J are TRBV7-2 and TRBJ2-3; tentative D call: TRBD2 (7 bases). V lost 5 bases, J lost 12 bases, and 21 bases lay in between. CDR3 size: 14 residues. CDR1 and CDR2 from the germline V gene are SGHTA and FQGNSA. The CDR3 reads CASSGGGQGESQYF. CDR3 nucleotides: TGTGCCAGCAGCGGGGGGGGCCAGGGTGAGAGTCAGTATTTT. The variable domain in full, with the rest retrieved from reference TRBV7-2 and TRBJ2-3, is GAGVSQSPSNKVTEKGKDVELRCDPISGHTALYWYRQSLGQGLEFLIYFQGNSAPDKSGLPSDRFSAERTGGSVSTLTIQRTQQEDSAVYLCASSGGGQGESQYFGPGTRLTVL.

The rearrangement joins TRBV30 to TRBJ1-2; D gene uncertain. The CDR3 is 15 residues long. V was cut by 0 bases and J by 4 bases, with 15 bases left in between. Germline V gives CDR1 GTSNPN, CDR2 SVGIG (reference sequence). CDR3: CAWSVRILGGYGYTF. CDR3 bases: TGTGCCTGGAGTGTACGCATCCTGGGAGGCTATGGCTACACCTTC.